The 2 T cell receptor beta chains listed next were all sequenced from one sample in a study of T-cell memory formation after mild COVID-19. One entry per CDR3 protein results from TCRdb running MiXCR on the 5' RACE reads. Altogether roughly 310,000 distinct CDR3 sequences are present, around a sixth being singletons, with the ten largest covering 20% to 25%. The specimen was PBMCs or a T cell subset sorted from them (not recorded which). All receptors derive from a man aged 18 to 35 who had mild COVID-19 (a few samples of this study predate the infection). Cell type and time point are not known.

The chain couples TRBV2 to TRBJ1-3; unclear D gene. The germline CDR1 and CDR2 sequences are SNHLY and FYNNEI. The CDR3 length is 16 residues. Between the trimmed V and J ends, which lost 6 bases and 0 bases, there was a span of 15 bases. CDR3 DNA sequence: TGTGCCAGCAGAGATACTGGGTTCATCTCTGGAAACACCATATATTTT. It encodes CASRDTGFISGNTIYF. Looking up the rest from reference TRBV2 and TRBJ1-3 gives the full variable domain: EPEVTQTPSHQVTQMGQEVILRCVPISNHLYFYWYRQILGQKVEFLVSFYNNEISEKSEIFDDQFSVERPDGSNFTLKIRSTKLEDSAMYFCASRDTGFISGNTIYFGEGSWLTVV.

The J gene is TRBJ1-2, the V gene TRBV6-2 or TRBV6-3, with D unresolved. Per germline, CDR1 MNHEY and CDR2 SVGEGT. The ends were cut back, 2 bases at V and 4 bases at J, with 14 bases in the middle. CDR3 length equals 15 residues. CDR3 in amino acids: CASSYPPTDVYGYTF. CDR3 DNA sequence: TGTGCCAGCAGTTACCCTCCCACGGACGTCTATGGCTACACCTTC.